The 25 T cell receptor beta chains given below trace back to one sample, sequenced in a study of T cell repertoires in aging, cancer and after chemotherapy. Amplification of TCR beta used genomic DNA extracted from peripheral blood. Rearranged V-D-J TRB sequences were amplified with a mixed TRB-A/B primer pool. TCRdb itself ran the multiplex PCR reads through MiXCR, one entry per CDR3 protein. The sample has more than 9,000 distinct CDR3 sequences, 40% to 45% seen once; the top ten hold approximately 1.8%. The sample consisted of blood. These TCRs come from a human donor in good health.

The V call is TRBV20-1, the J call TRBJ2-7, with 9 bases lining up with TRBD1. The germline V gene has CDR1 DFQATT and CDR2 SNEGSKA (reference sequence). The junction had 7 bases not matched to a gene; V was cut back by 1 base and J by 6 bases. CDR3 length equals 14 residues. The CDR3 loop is CSARVGTGLSEQYF. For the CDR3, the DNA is TGCAGTGCTAGAGTCGGGACAGGGCTCTCCGAGCAGTACTTC.

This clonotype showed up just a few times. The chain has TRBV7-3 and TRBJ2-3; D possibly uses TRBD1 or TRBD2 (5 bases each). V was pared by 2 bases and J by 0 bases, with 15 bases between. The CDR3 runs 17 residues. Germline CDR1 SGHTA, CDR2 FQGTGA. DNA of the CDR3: TGTGCCAGCAGCTTAGTGGTGTGGGACCTTAGCACAGATACGCAGTATTTT. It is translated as CASSLVVWDLSTDTQYF.

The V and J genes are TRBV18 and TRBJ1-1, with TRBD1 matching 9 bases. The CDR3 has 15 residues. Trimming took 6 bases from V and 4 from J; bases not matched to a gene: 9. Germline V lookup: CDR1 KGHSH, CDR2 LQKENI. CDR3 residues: CASSPMTGGSTEAFF. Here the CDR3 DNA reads TGTGCCAGCTCCCCGATGACAGGGGGGAGCACTGAAGCTTTCTTT. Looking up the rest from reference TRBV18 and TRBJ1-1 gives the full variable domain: NAGVMQNPRHLVRRRGQEARLRCSPMKGHSHVYWYRQLPEEGLKFMVYLQKENIIDESGMPKERFSAEFPKEGPSILRIQQVVRGDSAAYFCASSPMTGGSTEAFFGQGTRLTVV.

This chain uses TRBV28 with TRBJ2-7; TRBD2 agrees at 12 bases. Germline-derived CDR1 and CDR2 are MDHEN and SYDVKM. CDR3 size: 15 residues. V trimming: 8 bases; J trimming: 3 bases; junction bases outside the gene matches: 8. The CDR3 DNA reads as TGTGCCAGCTCTACTAGCGGGGGGTACGGCTACGAGCAGTACTTC. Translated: CASSTSGGYGYEQYF.

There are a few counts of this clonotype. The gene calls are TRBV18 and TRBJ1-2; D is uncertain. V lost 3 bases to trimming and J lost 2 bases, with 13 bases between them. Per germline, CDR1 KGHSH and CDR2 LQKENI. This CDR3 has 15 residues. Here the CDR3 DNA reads TGTGCCAGCTCACCGACCGAACTATTGAACTATGGCTACACCTTC. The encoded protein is CASSPTELLNYGYTF.

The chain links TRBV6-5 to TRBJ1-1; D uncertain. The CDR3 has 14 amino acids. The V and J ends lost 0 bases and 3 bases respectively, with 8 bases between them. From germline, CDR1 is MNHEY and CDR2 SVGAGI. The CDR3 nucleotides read TGTGCCAGCAGTTACTCGGACCGCTACACTGAAGCTTTCTTT. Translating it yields CASSYSDRYTEAFF.

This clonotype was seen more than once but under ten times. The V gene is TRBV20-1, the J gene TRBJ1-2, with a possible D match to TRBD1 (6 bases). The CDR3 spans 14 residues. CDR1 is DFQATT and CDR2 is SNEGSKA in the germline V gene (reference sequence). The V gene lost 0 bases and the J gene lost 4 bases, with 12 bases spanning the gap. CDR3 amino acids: CSARDLGGPYGYTF. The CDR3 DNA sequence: TGCAGTGCTAGAGATCTAGGGGGGCCCTATGGCTACACCTTC.

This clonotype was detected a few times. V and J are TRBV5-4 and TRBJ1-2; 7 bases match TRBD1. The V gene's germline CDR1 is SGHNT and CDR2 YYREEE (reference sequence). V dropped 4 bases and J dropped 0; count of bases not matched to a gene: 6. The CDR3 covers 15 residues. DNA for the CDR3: TGTGCCAGCAGCCCCGACAGGGTCCCTAACTATGGCTACACCTTC. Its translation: CASSPDRVPNYGYTF.

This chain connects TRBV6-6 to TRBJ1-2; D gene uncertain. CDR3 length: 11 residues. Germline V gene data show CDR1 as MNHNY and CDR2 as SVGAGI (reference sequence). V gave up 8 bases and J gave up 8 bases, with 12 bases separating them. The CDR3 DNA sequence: TGTGCCAGCTTTTCCGGGTACGGCTACACCTTC. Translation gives CASFSGYGYTF.

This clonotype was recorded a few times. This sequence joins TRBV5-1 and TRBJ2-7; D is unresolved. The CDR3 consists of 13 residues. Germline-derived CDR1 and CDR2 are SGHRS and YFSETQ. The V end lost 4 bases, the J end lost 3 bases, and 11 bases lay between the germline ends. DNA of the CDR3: TGCGCCAGCAGCCCTGGATCGGGCTACGAGCAGTACTTC. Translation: CASSPGSGYEQYF.

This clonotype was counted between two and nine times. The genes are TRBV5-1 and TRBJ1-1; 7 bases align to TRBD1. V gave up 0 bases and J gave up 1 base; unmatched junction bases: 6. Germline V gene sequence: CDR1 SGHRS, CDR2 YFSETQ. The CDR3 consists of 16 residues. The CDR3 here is CASSLVKGAQNTEAFF. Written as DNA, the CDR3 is TGCGCCAGCAGCTTGGTAAAGGGGGCGCAGAACACTGAAGCTTTCTTT.

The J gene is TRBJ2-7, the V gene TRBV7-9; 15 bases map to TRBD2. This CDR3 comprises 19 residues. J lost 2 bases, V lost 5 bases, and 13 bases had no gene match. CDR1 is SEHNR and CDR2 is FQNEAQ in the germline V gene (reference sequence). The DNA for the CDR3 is TGTGCCAGCAGCGCAAGGACTAGCGGGGGGGATCCGGAAGCCTACGAGCAGTACTTC. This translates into CASSARTSGGDPEAYEQYF.

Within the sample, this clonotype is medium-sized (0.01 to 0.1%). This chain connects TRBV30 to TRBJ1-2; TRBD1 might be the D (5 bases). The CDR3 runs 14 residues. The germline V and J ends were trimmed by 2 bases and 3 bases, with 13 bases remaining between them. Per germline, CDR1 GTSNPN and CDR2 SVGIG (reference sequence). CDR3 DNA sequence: TGTGCCTGGAGTCTAACAGGACCTCACTATGGCTACACCTTC. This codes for CAWSLTGPHYGYTF.

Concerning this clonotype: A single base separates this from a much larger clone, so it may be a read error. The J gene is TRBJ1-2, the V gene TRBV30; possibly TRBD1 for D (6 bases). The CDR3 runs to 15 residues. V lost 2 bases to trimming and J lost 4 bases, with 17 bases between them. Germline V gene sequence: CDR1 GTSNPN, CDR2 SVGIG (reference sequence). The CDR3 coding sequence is TGTGCCTGGAGTATCCCCTTTACAGGGAGCTATGGCTACACCTTC. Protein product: CAWSIPFTGSYGYTF.

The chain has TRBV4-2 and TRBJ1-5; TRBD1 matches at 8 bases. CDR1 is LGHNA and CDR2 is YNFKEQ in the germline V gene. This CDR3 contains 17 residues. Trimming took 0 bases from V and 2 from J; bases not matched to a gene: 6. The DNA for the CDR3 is TGTGCCAGCAGCCAAGATGTGACAGGGGTGGGCAATCAGCCCCAGCATTTT. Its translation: CASSQDVTGVGNQPQHF.

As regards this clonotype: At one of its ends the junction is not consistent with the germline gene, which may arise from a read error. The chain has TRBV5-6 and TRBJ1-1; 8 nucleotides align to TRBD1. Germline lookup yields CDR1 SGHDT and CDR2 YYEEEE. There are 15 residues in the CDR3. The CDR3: CASSPDRERNTEAFF. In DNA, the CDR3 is TGCGCCAGCAGCCCGGACAGGGAGAGGAACACTGAAGCTTTCTTT.

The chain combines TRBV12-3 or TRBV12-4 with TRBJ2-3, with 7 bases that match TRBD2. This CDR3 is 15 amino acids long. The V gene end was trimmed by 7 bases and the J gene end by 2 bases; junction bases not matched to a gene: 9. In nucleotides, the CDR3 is TGTGCCAGCACCCTCTGGGGGGGGACCACAGATACGCAGTATTTT. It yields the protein CASTLWGGTTDTQYF.

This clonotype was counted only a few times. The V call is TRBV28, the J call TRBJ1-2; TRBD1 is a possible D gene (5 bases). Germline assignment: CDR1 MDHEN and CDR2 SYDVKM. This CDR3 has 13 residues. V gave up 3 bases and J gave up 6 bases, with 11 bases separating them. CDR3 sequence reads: CASSFSGRNGYTF. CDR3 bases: TGTGCCAGCAGTTTTTCAGGGAGGAATGGCTACACCTTC.

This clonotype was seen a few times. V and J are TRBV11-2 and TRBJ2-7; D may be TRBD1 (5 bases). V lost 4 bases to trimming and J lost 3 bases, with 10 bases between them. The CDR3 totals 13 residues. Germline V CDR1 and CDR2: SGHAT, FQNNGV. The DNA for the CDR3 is TGTGCCAGCAGCTCACAGGTTATCTACGAGCAGTACTTC. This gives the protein CASSSQVIYEQYF.

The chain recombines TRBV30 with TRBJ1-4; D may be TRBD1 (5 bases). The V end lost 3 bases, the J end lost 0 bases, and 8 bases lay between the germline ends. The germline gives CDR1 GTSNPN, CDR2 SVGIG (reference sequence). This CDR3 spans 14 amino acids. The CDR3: CAWSRGTTNEKLFF. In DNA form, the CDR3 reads TGTGCCTGGAGCCGGGGCACAACTAATGAAAAACTGTTTTTT.

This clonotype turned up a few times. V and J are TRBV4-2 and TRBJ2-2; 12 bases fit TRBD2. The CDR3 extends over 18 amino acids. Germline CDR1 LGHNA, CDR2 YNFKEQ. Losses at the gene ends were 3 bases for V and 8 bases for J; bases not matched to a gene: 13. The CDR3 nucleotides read TGTGCCAGCAGCCAGTGGACTAGCGGGGAGCCCAAATTTGGGGAGCTGTTTTTT. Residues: CASSQWTSGEPKFGELFF.

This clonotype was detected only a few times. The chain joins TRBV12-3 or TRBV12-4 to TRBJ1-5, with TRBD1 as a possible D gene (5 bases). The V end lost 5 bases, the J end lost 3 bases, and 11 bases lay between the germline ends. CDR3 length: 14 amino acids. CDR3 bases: TGTGCCAGCAGTGACAGACAGTACAATCAGCCCCAGCATTTT. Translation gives CASSDRQYNQPQHF.

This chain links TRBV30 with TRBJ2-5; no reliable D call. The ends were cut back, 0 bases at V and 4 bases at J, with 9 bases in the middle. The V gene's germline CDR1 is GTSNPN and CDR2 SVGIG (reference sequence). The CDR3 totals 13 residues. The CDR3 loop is CAWSVPPLETQYF. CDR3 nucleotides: TGTGCCTGGAGTGTCCCCCCTCTAGAGACCCAGTACTTC.

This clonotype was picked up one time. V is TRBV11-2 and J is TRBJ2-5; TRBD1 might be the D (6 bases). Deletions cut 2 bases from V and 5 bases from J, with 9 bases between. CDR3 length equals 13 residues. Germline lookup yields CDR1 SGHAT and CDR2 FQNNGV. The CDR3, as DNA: TGTGCCAGCAGCTTACTGCAGGGGGAGACCCAGTACTTC. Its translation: CASSLLQGETQYF.

In DNA form, the CDR3 reads TGTGCCAGCAGCAAAACGGGGCTAGCGGGGGCCTACACAGATACGCAGTATTTT. This translates into CASSKTGLAGAYTDTQYF. V usage is TRBV21-1 and J usage is TRBJ2-3; TRBD2 is the table's D call, not checked against the DNA. TRBV21-1 is labeled a pseudogene. The CDR3 spans 18 residues.